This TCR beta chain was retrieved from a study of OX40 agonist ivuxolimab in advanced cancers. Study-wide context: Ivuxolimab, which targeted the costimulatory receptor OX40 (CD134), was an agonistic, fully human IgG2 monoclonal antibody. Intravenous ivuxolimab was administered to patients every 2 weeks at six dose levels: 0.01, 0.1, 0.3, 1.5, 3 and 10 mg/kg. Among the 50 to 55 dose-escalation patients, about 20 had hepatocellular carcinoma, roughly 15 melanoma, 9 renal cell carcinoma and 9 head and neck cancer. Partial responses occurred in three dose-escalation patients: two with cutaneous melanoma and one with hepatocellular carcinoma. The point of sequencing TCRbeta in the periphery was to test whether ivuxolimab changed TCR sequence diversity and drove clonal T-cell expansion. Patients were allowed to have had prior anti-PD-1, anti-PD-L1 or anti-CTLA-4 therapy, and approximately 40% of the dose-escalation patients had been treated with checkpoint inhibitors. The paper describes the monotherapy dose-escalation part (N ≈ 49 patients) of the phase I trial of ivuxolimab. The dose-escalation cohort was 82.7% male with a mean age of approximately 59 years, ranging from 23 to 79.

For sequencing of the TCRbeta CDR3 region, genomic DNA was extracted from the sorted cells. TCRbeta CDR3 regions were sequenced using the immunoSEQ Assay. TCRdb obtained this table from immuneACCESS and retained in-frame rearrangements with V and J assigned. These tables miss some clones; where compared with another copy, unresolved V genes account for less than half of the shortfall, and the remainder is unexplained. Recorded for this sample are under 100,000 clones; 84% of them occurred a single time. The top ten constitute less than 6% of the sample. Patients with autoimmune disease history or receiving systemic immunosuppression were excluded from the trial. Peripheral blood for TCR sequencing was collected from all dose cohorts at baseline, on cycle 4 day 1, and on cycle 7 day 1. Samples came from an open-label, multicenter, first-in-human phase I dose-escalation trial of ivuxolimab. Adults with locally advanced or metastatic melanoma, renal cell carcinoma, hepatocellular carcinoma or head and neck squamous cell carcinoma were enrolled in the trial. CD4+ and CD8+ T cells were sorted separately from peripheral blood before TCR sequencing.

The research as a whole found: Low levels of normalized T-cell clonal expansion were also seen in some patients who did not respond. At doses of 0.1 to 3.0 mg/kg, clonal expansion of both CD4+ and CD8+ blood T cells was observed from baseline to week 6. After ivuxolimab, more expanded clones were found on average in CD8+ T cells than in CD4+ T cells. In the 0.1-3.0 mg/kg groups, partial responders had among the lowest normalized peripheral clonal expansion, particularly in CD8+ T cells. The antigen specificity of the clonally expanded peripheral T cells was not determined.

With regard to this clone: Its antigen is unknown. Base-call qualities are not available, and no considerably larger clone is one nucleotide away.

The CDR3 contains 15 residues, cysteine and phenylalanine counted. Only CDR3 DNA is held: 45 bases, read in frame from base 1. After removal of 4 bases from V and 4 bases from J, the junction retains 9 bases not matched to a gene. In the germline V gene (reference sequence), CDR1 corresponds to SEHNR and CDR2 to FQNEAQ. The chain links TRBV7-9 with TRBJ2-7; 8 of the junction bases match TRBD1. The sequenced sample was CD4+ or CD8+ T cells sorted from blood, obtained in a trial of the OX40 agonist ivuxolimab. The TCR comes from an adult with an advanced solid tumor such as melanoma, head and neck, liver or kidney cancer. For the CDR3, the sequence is CASSYWGTGEYEQYF. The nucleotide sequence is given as TGTGCCAGCAGCTATTGGGGGACAGGAGAGTACGAGCAGTACTTC.